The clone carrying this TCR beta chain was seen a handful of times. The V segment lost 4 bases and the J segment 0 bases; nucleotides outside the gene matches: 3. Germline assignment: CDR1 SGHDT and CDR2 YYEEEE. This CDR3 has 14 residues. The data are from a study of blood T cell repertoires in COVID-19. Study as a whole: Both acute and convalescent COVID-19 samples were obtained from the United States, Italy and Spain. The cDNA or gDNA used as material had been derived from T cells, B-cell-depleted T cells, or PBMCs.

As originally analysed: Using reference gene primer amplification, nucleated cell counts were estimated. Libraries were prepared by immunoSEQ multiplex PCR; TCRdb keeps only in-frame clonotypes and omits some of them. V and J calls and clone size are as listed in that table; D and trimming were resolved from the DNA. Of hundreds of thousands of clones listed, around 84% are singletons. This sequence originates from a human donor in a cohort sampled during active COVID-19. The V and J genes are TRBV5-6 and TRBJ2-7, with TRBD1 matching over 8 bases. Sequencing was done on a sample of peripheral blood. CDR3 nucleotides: TGTGCCAGCAGCCTCAGGGGGCTCTCCTACGAGCAGTACTTC. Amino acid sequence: CASSLRGLSYEQYF.